This T cell receptor beta chain was sequenced for a study of identifying expanded T cells in peripheral blood. Produced via immunoSEQ multiplex PCR; TCRdb's table is partial and in-frame only. The sample holds 100,000 to 150,000 clones, 75% to 90% seen once. The germline V gene has CDR1 SNHLY and CDR2 FYNNEI. The CDR3 runs 15 residues. V lost 3 bases and J lost 4, with 15 bases in between. Sequenced: blood. This rearrangement joins TRBV2 to TRBJ1-1, with a tentative D call TRBD1 (5 bases). This receptor was taken from a person aged 18 to 75 in good health. The CDR3 DNA reads TGTGCCAGCAGTGACACCCGTCTGAGGGGCACTGAAGCTTTCTTT. Amino acids: CASSDTRLRGTEAFF.